These 16 T cell receptor beta chains came from one sample sequenced in a study of T cells after yellow fever vaccination. TCRdb used MiXCR to reprocess the 5' RACE reads, holding one entry per CDR3 protein. The sample holds some 350,000 distinct CDR3 sequences, 7.5% to 9% seen once. The input for sequencing was PBMCs, taken on the day of the first yellow fever vaccination. Receptor source: a man between 18 and 29 years old who received the YFV17D yellow fever vaccine.

The rearrangement links TRBV6-6 to TRBJ1-5; D unresolved. CDR1 and CDR2 (germline): MNHNY, SVGAGI (reference sequence). Trimming pared 2 bases from V and 4 bases from J, leaving 6 bases between. This CDR3 region has 13 residues. In nucleotides, the CDR3 is TGTGCCAGCAGTTACCCCACAAATCAGCCCCAGCATTTT. Protein sequence: CASSYPTNQPQHF.

The V and J genes are TRBV27 and TRBJ1-2, with a weak D call TRBD1 (6 bases). The ends were cut back, 6 bases at V and 5 bases at J, with 13 bases in the middle. CDR3 length: 13 amino acids. The germline V gene encodes CDR1 MNHEY and CDR2 SMNVEV (reference sequence). CDR3: CASSLSQGYGYTF. Here the CDR3 DNA reads TGTGCCAGCAGCCTATCACAGGGTTATGGCTACACCTTC.

This clonotype was picked up a small number of times. This sequence joins TRBV29-1 and TRBJ2-1, with 8 bases matching TRBD2. The J segment lost 9 bases and the V segment lost 6 bases, leaving 7 bases of the junction unmatched. The CDR3 length is 12 residues. Germline V gene sequence: CDR1 SQVTM, CDR2 ANQGSEA. The CDR3 spells CSVGRAGSEQFF. For the CDR3, the DNA is TGCAGCGTCGGGAGGGCAGGGAGTGAGCAGTTCTTC.

This clonotype was detected only a few times. J is TRBJ1-2 and V is TRBV20-1, with D tentatively TRBD1 (6 bases). V was trimmed by 0 bases and J by 7 bases, leaving 18 bases between them. Germline CDR1 and CDR2: DFQATT and SNEGSKA (reference sequence). This CDR3 is built from 15 residues. CDR3 DNA: TGCAGTGCTAGAGATCTCGGGGGCGCCAGTCGTGGCTACACCTTC. Its protein is CSARDLGGASRGYTF.

This chain links TRBV4-3 with TRBJ1-2; D might be TRBD1 (5 bases). This CDR3 has 15 residues. Germline loops: CDR1 LGHNA, CDR2 YSLEER. The V gene lost 2 bases and the J gene lost 5 bases, with 15 bases spanning the gap. The CDR3 here is CASSQLTQGKYGYTF. The CDR3 DNA sequence: TGCGCCAGCAGCCAATTAACCCAGGGAAAATATGGCTACACCTTC.

V gene TRBV20-1 combines with J gene TRBJ2-7, with 12 bases aligning to TRBD1. The V and J ends lost 7 bases and 5 bases, in that order; junction bases with no gene match: 6. The germline CDR1 and CDR2 sequences are DFQATT and SNEGSKA (reference sequence). The CDR3 is made up of 13 amino acids. CDR3 protein: CSVPGQGANEQYF. For the CDR3, the DNA is TGCAGTGTCCCGGGACAGGGGGCTAACGAGCAGTACTTC.

The V gene is TRBV10-3, the J gene TRBJ2-7; no definite D call. The CDR3 runs 14 residues. Looked up from germline, CDR1 is ENHRY and CDR2 is SYGVKD. V was cut by 10 bases and J by 4 bases, with 20 bases left in between. For the CDR3, the DNA is TGTGCCACCCTCGACCGCTCAGAGCGATACGAGCAGTACTTC. Its translation: CATLDRSERYEQYF.

The chain links TRBV30 to TRBJ2-1; a weak D match, TRBD2 (7 bases). V was shortened by 5 bases and J by 7 bases, with 15 bases between the two germline ends. CDR1 is GTSNPN, CDR2 SVGIG, per germline (reference sequence). The CDR3 covers 13 residues. The CDR3 DNA sequence: TGTGCCTGGCGGTGGGGGGGCCGAAATGAGCAGTTCTTC. Its translation: CAWRWGGRNEQFF.

This clonotype was found a few times. This rearrangement joins TRBV5-1 to TRBJ2-3, with 9 bases matching TRBD1. Germline values: CDR1 SGHRS, CDR2 YFSETQ. The junction had 6 bases not matched to a gene; V was cut back by 6 bases and J by 4 bases. This CDR3 has 14 amino acids. The CDR3 nucleotides are TGCGCCAGCAAACCACAGGGGGCCGCAGATACGCAGTATTTT. Translation: CASKPQGAADTQYF.

This clonotype has just a few counts. The rearrangement joins TRBV6-5 to TRBJ2-1; D remains unclear. Trimming took off 7 bases at V and 8 bases at J, with 9 bases between the two ends. This CDR3 contains 11 residues. Looked up from germline, CDR1 is MNHEY and CDR2 is SVGAGI. The CDR3 bases are TGTGCCAGCACCGCCTGGGATGAGCAGTTCTTC. The encoded protein is CASTAWDEQFF.

The sample holds a few counts of this clonotype. The V call is TRBV6-5, the J call TRBJ2-2; a weak D match, TRBD2 (5 bases). The germline V gene encodes CDR1 MNHEY and CDR2 SVGAGI. This CDR3 is 15 amino acids long. The V end was cut by 2 bases, the J end by 4 bases, with 11 bases between. The CDR3 bases are TGTGCCAGCAGTTACACCACCGGAGGCACCGGGGAGCTGTTTTTT. It translates to CASSYTTGGTGELFF.

This clonotype was found a few times. The chain carries TRBV19 and TRBJ2-7; a possible D gene is TRBD1 (5 bases). Trimming shortened V by 1 base and J by 6 bases, and 10 bases separated the two germline ends. Germline CDR1 is LNHDA and CDR2 is SQIVND (reference sequence). The length of the CDR3 is 13 residues. CDR3 region: CASSIAPGFEQYV. The CDR3 DNA sequence: TGTGCCAGTAGTATAGCCCCAGGGTTCGAGCAGTACGTC.

This chain links TRBV28 with TRBJ1-1; tentatively, D is TRBD1 (6 bases). CDR1 and CDR2 from the germline V gene are MDHEN and SYDVKM. V lost 6 bases and J 1 base, leaving 15 bases between the germline ends. The CDR3 contains 15 residues. This CDR3 reads CASRLLQGENTEAFF. DNA for the CDR3: TGTGCCAGCAGACTCCTACAGGGTGAGAACACTGAAGCTTTCTTT. Using reference TRBV28 and TRBJ1-1 for the parts outside the CDR3, the full variable domain is DVKVTQSSRYLVKRTGEKVFLECVQDMDHENMFWYRQDPGLGLRLIYFSYDVKMKEKGDIPEGYSVSREKKERFSLILESASTNQTSMYLCASRLLQGENTEAFFGQGTRLTVV.

The chain links TRBV10-3 to TRBJ1-2, with D possibly TRBD1 on 5 matching bases. The CDR3 totals 15 residues. CDR1 is ENHRY and CDR2 is SYGVKD in the germline V gene. The germline V and J ends were trimmed by 8 bases and 0 bases, with 16 bases remaining between them. The CDR3 is CAIGSRDATNYGYTF. In nucleotides, the CDR3 is TGTGCCATCGGGAGCAGGGACGCAACTAACTATGGCTACACCTTC.

This clonotype was counted a few times. The chain uses TRBV10-2 and TRBJ2-5; 10 nucleotides match TRBD1. The germline V gene has CDR1 WSHSY and CDR2 SAAADI. The CDR3 length is 15 residues. Trimming took 8 bases from V and 5 from J; bases not matched to a gene: 11. CDR3 in DNA: TGCGCCAGCCGTCCCGGGACAGGGGTTGGCGAGACCCAGTACTTC. The encoded protein is CASRPGTGVGETQYF.

The table lists this clonotype with a few counts. The chain carries TRBV4-2 and TRBJ2-3; no definite D call. This CDR3 has 14 amino acids. Trimming removed 0 bases at V and 4 bases at J, with 8 bases between. Germline CDR1 reads LGHNA; CDR2 reads YNFKEQ. CDR3: CASSQDIEPDTQYF. In DNA, the CDR3 is TGTGCCAGCAGCCAAGATATTGAACCAGATACGCAGTATTTT.